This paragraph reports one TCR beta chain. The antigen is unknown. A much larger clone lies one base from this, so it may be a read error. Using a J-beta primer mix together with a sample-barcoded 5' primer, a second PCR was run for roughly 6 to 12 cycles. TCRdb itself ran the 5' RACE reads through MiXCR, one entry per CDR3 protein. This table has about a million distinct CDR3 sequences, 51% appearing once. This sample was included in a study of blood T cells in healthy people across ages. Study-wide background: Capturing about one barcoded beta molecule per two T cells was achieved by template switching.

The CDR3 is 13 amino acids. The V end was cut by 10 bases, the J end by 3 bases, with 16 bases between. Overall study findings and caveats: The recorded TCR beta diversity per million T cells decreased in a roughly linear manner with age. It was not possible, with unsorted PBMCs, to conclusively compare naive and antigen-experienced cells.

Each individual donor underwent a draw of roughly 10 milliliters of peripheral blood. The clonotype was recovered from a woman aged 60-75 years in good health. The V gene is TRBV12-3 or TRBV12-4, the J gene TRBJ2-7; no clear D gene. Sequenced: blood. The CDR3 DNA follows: TGTGCCAACGCACAGTGGCAGCTCTACGAGCAGTACTTC. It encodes CANAQWQLYEQYF.